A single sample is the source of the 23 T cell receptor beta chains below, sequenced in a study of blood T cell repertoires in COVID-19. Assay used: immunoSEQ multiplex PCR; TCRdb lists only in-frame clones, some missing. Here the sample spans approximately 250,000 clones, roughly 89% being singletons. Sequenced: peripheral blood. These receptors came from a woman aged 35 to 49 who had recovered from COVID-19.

CDR3 coding DNA: TGCGCCAGCAGCAATCTAGCGGGGTCTTACAATGAGCAGTTCTTC. It encodes CASSNLAGSYNEQFF. The chain employs TRBV5-1 and TRBJ2-1, with 9 bases aligning to TRBD2. Germline trimming cut 4 bases from V and 4 bases from J; bases unmatched to any gene: 6. The CDR3 is made up of 15 amino acids. The germline V gene has CDR1 SGHRS and CDR2 YFSETQ. Using reference TRBV5-1 and TRBJ2-1 for the parts outside the CDR3, the full variable domain is KAGVTQTPRYLIKTRGQQVTLSCSPISGHRSVSWYQQTPGQGLQFLFEYFSETQRNKGNFPGRFSGRQFSNSRSEMNVSTLELGDSALYLCASSNLAGSYNEQFFGPGTRLTVL.

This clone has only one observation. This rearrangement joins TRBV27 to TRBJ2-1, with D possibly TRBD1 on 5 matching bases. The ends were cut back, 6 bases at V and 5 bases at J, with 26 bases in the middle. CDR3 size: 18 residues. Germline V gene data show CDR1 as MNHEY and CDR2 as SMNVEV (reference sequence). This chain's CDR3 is CASSHSPLYILGDNEQFF. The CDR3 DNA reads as TGTGCCAGCAGCCACTCCCCACTTTACATCCTAGGGGACAATGAGCAGTTCTTC.

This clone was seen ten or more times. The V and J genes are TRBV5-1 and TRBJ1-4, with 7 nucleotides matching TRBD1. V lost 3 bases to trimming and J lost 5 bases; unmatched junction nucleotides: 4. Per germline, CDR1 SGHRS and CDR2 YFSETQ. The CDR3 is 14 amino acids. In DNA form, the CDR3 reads TGCGCCAGCAGCTCGGGGACAGAGAATGAAAAACTGTTTTTT. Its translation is CASSSGTENEKLFF.

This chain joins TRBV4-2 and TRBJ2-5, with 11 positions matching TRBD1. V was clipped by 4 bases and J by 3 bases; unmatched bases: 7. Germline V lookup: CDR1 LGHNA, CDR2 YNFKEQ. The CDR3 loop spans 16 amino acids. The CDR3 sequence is CASSRVGDRGKETQYF. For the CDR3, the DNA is TGTGCCAGCAGCCGGGTAGGGGACAGGGGGAAAGAGACCCAGTACTTC.

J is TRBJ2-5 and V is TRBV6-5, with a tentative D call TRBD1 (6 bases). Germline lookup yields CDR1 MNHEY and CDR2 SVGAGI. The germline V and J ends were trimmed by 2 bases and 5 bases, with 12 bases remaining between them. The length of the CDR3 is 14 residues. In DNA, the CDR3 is TGTGCCAGCAGTTACCTTGGGGGCTCTGAGACCCAGTACTTC. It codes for CASSYLGGSETQYF.

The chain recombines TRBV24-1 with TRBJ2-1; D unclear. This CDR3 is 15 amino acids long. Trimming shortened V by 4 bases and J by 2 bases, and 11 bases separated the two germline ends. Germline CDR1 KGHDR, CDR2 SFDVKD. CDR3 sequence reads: CATSDGLGAYNEQFF. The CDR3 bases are TGTGCCACCAGTGACGGATTGGGCGCCTACAATGAGCAGTTCTTC.

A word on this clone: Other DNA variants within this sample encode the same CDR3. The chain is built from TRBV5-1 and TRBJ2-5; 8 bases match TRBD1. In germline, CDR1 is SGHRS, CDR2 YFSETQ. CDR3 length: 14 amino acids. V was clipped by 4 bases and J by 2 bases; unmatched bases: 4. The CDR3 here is CASSRGTGQETQYF. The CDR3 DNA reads TGCGCCAGCAGCCGAGGGACAGGACAAGAGACCCAGTACTTC.

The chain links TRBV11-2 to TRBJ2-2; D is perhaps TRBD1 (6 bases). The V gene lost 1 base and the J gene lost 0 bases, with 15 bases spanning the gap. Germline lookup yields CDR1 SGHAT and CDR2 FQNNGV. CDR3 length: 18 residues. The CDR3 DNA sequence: TGTGCCAGCAGCTTAGTGGCGACAGGAAGCGCGAACACCGGGGAGCTGTTTTTT. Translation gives CASSLVATGSANTGELFF.

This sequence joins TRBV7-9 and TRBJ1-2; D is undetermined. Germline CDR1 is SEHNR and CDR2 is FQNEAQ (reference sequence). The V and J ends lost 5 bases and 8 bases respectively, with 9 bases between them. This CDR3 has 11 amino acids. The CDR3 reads CASSVGEGYTF. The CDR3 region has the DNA TGTGCCAGCAGCGTCGGAGAAGGCTACACCTTC.

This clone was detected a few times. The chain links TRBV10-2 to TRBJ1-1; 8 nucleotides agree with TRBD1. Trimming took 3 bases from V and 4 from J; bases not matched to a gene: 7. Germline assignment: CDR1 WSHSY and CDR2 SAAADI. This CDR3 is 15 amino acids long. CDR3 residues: CASSDPQGAGTEAFF. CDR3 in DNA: TGCGCCAGCAGTGATCCGCAGGGGGCAGGCACTGAAGCTTTCTTT.

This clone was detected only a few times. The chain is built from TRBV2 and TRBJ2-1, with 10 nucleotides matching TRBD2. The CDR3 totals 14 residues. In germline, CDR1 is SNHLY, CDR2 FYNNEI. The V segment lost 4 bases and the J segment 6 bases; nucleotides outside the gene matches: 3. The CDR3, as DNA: TGTGCCAGCAGTGCCGAGCGGGGGGGCAATGAGCAGTTCTTC. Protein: CASSAERGGNEQFF. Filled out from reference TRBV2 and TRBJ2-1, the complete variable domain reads EPEVTQTPSHQVTQMGQEVILRCVPISNHLYFYWYRQILGQKVEFLVSFYNNEISEKSEIFDDQFSVERPDGSNFTLKIRSTKLEDSAMYFCASSAERGGNEQFFGPGTRLTVL.

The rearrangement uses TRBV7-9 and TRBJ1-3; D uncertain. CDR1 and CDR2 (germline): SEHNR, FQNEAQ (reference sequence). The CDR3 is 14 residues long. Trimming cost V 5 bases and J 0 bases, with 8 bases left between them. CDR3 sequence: CASSVQSSGNTIYF. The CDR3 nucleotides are TGTGCCAGCAGCGTACAGAGCTCTGGAAACACCATATATTTT.

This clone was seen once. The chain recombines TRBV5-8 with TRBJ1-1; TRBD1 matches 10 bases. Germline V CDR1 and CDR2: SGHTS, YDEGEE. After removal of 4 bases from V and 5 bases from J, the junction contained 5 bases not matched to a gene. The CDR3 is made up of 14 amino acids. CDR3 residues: CASSLRDRGTEAFF. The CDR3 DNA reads TGTGCCAGCAGCCTCCGGGACAGGGGTACTGAAGCTTTCTTT.

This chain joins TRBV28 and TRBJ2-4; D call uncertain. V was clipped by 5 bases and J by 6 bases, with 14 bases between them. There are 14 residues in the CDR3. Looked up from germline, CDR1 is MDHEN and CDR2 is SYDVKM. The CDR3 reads CASSPSQNPNIQYF. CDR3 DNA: TGTGCCAGCAGTCCGTCCCAGAACCCAAACATTCAGTACTTC.

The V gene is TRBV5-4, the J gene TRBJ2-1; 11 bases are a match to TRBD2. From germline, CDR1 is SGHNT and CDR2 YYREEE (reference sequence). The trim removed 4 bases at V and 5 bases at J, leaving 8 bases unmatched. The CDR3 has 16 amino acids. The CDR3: CASSPFGTSGNNEQFF. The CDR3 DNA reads TGTGCCAGCAGCCCGTTCGGGACTAGCGGTAACAATGAGCAGTTCTTC.

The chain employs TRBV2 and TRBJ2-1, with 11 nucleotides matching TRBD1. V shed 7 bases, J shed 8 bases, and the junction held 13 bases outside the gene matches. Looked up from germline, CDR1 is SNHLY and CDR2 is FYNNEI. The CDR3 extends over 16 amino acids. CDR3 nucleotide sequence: TGTGCCAGCAATCTTCCCGTGGGGGACAGGGGGGATGAGCAGTTCTTC. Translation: CASNLPVGDRGDEQFF.

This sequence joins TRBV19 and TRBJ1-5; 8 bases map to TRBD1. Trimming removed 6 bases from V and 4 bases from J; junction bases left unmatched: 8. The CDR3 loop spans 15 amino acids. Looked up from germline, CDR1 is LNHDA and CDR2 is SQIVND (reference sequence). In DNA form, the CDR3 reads TGTGCCAGTAGGGAGGGACAGGCTTATAATCAGCCCCAGCATTTT. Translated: CASREGQAYNQPQHF.

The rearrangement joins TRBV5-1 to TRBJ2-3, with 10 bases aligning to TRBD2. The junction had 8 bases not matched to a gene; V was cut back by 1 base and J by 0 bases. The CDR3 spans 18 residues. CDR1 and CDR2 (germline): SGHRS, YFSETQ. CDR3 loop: CASSLTSGVPSSTDTQYF. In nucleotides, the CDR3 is TGCGCCAGCAGCTTGACTAGCGGGGTACCCTCTAGCACAGATACGCAGTATTTT.

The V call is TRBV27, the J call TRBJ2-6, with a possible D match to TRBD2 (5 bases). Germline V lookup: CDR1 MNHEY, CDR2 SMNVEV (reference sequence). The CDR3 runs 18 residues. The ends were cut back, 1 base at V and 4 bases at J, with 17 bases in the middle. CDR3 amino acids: CASSLYRRADVGANVLTF. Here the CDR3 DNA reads TGTGCCAGCAGTTTATATAGGCGGGCGGACGTGGGGGCCAACGTCCTGACTTTC. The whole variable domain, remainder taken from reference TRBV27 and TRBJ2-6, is EAQVTQNPRYLITVTGKKLTVTCSQNMNHEYMSWYRQDPGLGLRQIYYSMNVEVTDKGDVPEGYKVSRKEKRNFPLILESPSPNQTSLYFCASSLYRRADVGANVLTFGAGSRLTVL.

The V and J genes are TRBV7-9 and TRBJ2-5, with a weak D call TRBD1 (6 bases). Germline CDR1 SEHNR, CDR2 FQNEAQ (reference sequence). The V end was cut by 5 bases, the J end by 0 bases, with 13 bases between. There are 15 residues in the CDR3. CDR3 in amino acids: CASSRRTDYQETQYF. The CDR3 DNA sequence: TGTGCCAGCAGCCGTAGGACAGACTACCAAGAGACCCAGTACTTC.

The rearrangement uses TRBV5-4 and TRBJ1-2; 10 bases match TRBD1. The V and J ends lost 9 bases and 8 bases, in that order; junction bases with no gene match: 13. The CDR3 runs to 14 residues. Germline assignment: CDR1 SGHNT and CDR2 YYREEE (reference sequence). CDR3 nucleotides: TGTGCCACCCTCCGGGACAGGGGACTAGGAGGCTACACCTTC. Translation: CATLRDRGLGGYTF.

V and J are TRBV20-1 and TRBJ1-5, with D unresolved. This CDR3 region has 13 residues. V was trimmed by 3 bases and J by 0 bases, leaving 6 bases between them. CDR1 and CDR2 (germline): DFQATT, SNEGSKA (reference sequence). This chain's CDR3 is CSASYVSNQPQHF. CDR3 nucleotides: TGCAGTGCTAGTTATGTTAGCAATCAGCCCCAGCATTTT.

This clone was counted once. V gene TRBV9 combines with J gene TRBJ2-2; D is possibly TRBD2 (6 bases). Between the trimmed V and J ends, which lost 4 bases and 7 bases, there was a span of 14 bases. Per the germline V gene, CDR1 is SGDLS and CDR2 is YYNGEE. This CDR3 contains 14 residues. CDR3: CASSPRRVGGELFF. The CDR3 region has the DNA TGTGCCAGCAGCCCTAGGAGGGTGGGCGGGGAGCTGTTTTTT.